This TCR beta chain is drawn from a study of control samples from healthy donors and cancer patients (dated by TCRdb to about 2020). The library relied on the immunoSEQ multiplex PCR assay. The table comes from immuneACCESS by way of TCRdb, which keeps in-frame sequences with V and J called. Part of the clones is missing from these tables; in studies checked, under half for an unresolved V gene and the rest for unknown reasons. The sample records 100,000 or so clones, about 80% of which are singletons. In total, the top ten clones hold 13% of the sample. CDR1 and CDR2 are read off the germline V gene (reference sequence) as MNHEY and SMNVEV. V drops 4 bases and J drops 8 bases, leaving 14 bases in between. From the cysteine through the phenylalanine, the CDR3 covers 13 amino acids. Here the CDR3 DNA is all that survives: 39 bases in frame from base 1. Turning to this clone: The target of this receptor is not known. Base qualities are not at hand, and no much larger clone is one base apart.

The chain is encoded by TRBV27 joined to TRBJ1-2; TRBD1 is perhaps the D gene, given 6 matching bases. Material for sequencing was blood. The TCR sequence derives from a woman aged 50 to 60 in good health. The sequenced DNA is TGTGCCAGCAGTTCCTACAGGGTAAACGGCTACACCTTC. This is translated as CASSSYRVNGYTF.